This T cell receptor (beta chain) came from a study of early T cells in non-severe SARS-CoV-2 infection. Across the whole study: Chains from this unsorted whole-blood bulk RNA could not be paired. Study-wide points: VDJdb matching skewed toward anti-spike CD8 responses, missing private and CD4 specificities.

As part of library construction, unique molecular identifiers were attached to individual cDNA molecules. TCRdb analysed the 5' RACE reads with MiXCR anew, one entry per CDR3 protein. The table lists around 77,000 distinct CDR3 sequences, about 5% of them singletons. The length of the CDR3 is 13 residues. Germline CDR1 reads DFQATT; CDR2 reads SNEGSKA (reference sequence). With 2 bases removed from V and 3 bases from J, the gap between germline ends came to 10 bases. This clonotype appeared many times. Antigen specificity is unknown. The source is an adult who was a healthcare worker with PCR-confirmed SARS-CoV-2 infection or an uninfected control (not recorded which). Sequences were derived from whole blood, sampled at baseline. The chain uses TRBV20-1 and TRBJ1-2; D is uncertain. The CDR3 DNA reads as TGCAGTGCTAGAAGCGAGAGGGACTATGGCTACACCTTC. Its translation is CSARSERDYGYTF.